The TCR beta chain described here comes from a study of T cells in women clearing cervical HPV infection. Study as a whole: Donors had HPV16-related CIN3 or worse; 2 had invasive cancer. Study-level findings and limits: Richness plus V gene abundances separated cases from controls with AUC roughly 0.85.

TCR beta CDR3 amplified by multiplex PCR from roughly 1,300 ng genomic DNA. The table came from immunoSEQ multiplex PCR; TCRdb's copy has only in-frame clones and leaves some out. This sample lists around 21,000 clones; its ten largest clones have about a sixth. In regard to this clone: Its antigen is still unknown. The read is 3 residues too short to cover the CDR3 end, so that end is filled in from the germline J gene.

The CDR3 runs 12 residues. Germline CDR1 reads SQVTM; CDR2 reads ANQGSEA. V was shortened by 8 bases and J by 7 bases, with 16 bases between the two germline ends. The chain uses TRBV29-1 and TRBJ2-3; tentatively, D is TRBD2 (6 bases). Sequencing used blood buffy coat. The TCR comes from a woman aged 18 to 75 with a cervical HPV16 infection that either progressed to CIN3+ or cleared (not recorded which). CDR3 protein: CSPRDSSYTQYF. Partial CDR3 DNA: TGCAGCCCGCGGGACTCGTCATATACG.